This TCR beta chain was identified during a study of early T cells in non-severe SARS-CoV-2 infection. Study at large: It was bulk RNA from unsorted whole blood that was sequenced, and the chains were unpaired. Study conclusions and caveats: Matching results from VDJdb favored anti-spike CD8 responses, leaving private and CD4 specificities undetected.

Individual cDNA molecules each received unique molecular identifiers attached to them. TCRdb fed the 5' RACE reads into MiXCR, producing one record per CDR3 protein. This repertoire shows about 58,000 distinct CDR3 sequences, more than 9.5% found once; its top ten account for approximately 10%. As concerns this clonotype: Antigen unknown.

The CDR3 covers 14 residues. Trimming cost V 7 bases and J 4 bases, with 16 bases left between them. The germline CDR1 and CDR2 sequences are MNHEY and SVGAGI. The sample was whole blood. The rearrangement joins TRBV6-5 to TRBJ2-5, with TRBD1 as a possible D gene (7 bases). This TCR derives from an adult who was a healthcare worker with PCR-confirmed SARS-CoV-2 infection or an uninfected control (not recorded which). The CDR3 DNA follows: TGTGCCAGCAAGACAGGGAGGTTTGCAGAGACCCAGTACTTC. It translates to CASKTGRFAETQYF.